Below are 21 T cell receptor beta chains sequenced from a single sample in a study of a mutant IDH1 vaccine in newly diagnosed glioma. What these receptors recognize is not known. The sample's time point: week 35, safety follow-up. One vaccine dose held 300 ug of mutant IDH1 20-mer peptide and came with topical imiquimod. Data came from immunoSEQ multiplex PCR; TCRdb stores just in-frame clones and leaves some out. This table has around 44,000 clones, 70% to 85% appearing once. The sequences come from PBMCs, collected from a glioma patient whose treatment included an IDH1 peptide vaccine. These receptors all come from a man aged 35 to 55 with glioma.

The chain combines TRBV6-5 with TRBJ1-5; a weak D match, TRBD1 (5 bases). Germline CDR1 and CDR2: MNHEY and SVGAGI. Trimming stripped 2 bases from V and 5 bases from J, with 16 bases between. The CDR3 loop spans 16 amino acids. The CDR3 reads CASSYGPGRGDQPQHF. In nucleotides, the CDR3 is TGTGCCAGCAGTTACGGCCCGGGACGGGGCGATCAGCCCCAGCATTTT.

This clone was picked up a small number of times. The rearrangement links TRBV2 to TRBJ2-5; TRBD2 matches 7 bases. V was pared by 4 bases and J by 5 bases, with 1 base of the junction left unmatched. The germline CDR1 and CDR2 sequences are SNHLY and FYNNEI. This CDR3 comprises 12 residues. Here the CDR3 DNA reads TGTGCCAGCAGTGTGGGGGGGGAGACCCAGTACTTC. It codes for CASSVGGETQYF.

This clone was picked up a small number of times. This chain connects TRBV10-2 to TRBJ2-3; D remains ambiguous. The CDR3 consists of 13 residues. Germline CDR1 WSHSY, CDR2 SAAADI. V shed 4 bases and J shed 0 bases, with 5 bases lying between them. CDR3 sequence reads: CASSGASTDTQYF. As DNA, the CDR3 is TGCGCCAGCAGTGGGGCTAGCACAGATACGCAGTATTTT.

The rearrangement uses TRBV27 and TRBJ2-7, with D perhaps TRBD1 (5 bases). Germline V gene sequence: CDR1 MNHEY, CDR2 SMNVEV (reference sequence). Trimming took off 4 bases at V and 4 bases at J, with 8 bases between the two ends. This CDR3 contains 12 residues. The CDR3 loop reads CASSSTVYEQYF. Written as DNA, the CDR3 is TGTGCCAGCAGTTCGACAGTTTACGAGCAGTACTTC.

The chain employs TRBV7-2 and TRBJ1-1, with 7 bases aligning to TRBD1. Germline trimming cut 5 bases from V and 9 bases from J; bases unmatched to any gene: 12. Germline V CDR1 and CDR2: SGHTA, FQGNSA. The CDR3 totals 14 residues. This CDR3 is CASSGAGTEVQAFF. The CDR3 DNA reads TGTGCCAGCAGCGGGGCCGGGACAGAGGTTCAAGCTTTCTTT.

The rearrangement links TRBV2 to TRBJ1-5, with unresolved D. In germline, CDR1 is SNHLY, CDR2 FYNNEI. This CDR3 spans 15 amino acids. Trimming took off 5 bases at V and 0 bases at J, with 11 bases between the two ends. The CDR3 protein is CASSSTRGSNQPQHF. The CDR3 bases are TGTGCCAGCAGTTCGACACGGGGTAGCAATCAGCCCCAGCATTTT. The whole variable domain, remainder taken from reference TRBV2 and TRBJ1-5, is EPEVTQTPSHQVTQMGQEVILRCVPISNHLYFYWYRQILGQKVEFLVSFYNNEISEKSEIFDDQFSVERPDGSNFTLKIRSTKLEDSAMYFCASSSTRGSNQPQHFGDGTRLSIL.

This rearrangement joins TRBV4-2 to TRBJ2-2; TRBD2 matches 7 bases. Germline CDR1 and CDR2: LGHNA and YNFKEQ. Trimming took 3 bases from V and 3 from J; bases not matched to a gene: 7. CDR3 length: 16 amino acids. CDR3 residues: CASSHRAGDDTGELFF. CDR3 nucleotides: TGTGCCAGCAGCCACCGGGCGGGGGACGACACCGGGGAGCTGTTTTTT.

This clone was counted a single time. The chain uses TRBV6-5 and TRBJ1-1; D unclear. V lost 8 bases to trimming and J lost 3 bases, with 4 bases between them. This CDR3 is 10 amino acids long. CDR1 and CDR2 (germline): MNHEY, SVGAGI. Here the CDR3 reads CASGYTEAFF. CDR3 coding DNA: TGTGCCAGCGGATACACTGAAGCTTTCTTT.

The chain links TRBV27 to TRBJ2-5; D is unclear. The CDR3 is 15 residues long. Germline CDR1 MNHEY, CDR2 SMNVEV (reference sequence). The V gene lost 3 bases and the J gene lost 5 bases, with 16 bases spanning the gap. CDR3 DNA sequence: TGTGCCAGCAGTTTGGCCGTGGGCGTAGGGGAGACCCAGTACTTC. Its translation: CASSLAVGVGETQYF.

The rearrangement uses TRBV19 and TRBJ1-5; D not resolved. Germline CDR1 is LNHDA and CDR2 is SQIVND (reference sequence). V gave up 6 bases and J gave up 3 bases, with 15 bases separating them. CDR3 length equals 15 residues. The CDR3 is CASRPVQRVNQPQHF. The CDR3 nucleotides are TGTGCCAGTAGACCGGTGCAGCGGGTCAATCAGCCCCAGCATTTT. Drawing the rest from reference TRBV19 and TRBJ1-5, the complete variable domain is DGGITQSPKYLFRKEGQNVTLSCEQNLNHDAMYWYRQDPGQGLRLIYYSQIVNDFQKGDIAEGYSVSREKKESFPLTVTSAQKNPTAFYLCASRPVQRVNQPQHFGDGTRLSIL.

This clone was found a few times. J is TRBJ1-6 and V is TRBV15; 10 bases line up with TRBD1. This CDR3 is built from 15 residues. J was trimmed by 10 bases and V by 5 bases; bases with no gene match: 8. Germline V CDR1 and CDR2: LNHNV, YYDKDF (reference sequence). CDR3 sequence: CATSGKTGGQSPLHF. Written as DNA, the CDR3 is TGTGCCACCAGCGGTAAGACAGGGGGCCAATCACCCCTCCACTTT.

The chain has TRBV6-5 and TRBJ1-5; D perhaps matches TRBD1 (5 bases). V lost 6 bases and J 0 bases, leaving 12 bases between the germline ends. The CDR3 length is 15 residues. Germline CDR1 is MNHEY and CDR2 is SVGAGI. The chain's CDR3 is CASSPFGGSNQPQHF. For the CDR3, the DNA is TGTGCCAGCAGCCCCTTCGGGGGTAGCAATCAGCCCCAGCATTTT.

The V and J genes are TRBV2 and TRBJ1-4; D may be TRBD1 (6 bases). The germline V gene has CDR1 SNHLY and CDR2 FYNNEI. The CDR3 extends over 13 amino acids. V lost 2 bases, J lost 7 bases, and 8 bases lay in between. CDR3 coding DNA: TGTGCCAGCAGTGAAAGGGGGGCTGAAAAACTGTTTTTT. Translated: CASSERGAEKLFF.

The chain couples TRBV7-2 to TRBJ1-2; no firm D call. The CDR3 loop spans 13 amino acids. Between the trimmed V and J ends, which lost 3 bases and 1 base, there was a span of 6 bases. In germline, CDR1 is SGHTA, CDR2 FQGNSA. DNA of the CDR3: TGTGCCAGCAGCTTCGGGGTTAACTATGGCTACACCTTC. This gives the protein CASSFGVNYGYTF.

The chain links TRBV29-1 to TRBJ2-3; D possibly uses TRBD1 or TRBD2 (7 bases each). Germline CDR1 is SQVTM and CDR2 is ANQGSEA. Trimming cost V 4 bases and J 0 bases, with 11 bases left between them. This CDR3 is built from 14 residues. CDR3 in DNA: TGCAGCGTTGTCAGGGGGGGGAGCACAGATACGCAGTATTTT. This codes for CSVVRGGSTDTQYF.

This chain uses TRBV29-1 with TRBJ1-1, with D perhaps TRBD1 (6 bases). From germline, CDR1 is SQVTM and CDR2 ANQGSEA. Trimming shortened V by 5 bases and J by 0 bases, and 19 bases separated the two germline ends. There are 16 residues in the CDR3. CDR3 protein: CSVLGRDKEMNTEAFF. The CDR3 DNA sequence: TGCAGCGTTCTAGGCAGGGACAAAGAAATGAACACTGAAGCTTTCTTT.

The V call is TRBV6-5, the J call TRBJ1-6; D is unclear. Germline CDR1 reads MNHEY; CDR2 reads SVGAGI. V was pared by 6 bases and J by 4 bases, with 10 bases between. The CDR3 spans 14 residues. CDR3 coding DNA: TGTGCCAGCAGGGAGGCAGGTTATAATTCACCCCTCCACTTT. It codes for CASREAGYNSPLHF.

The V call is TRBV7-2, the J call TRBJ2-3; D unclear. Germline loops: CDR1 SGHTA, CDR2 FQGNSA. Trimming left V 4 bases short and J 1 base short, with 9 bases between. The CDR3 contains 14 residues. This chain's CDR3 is CASSSYLRTDTQYF. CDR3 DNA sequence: TGTGCCAGCAGCTCCTACTTGCGCACAGATACGCAGTATTTT.

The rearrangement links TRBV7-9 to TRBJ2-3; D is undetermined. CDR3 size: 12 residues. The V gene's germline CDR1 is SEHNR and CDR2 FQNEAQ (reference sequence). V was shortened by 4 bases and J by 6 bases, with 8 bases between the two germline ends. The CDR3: CASSSLQDTQYF. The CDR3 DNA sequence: TGTGCCAGCAGCTCTCTCCAGGATACGCAGTATTTT.

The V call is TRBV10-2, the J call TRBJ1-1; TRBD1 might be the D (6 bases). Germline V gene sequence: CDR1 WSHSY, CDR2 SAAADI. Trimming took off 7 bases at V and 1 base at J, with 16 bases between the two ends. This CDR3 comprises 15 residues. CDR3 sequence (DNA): TGCGCCAGCACCGAACAGGGCCTTGGGAACACTGAAGCTTTCTTT. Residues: CASTEQGLGNTEAFF.

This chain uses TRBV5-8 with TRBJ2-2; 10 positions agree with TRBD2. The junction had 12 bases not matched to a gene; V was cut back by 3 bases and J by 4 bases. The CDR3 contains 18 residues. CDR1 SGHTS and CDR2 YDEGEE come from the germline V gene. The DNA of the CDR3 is TGTGCCAGCAGCTACCAAGGGGGTAGCGGGGGGCCCACCGGGGAGCTGTTTTTT. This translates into CASSYQGGSGGPTGELFF.